This note documents a single TCR beta chain sequence. The antigen is not known. This sample is drawn from a study of T cell clonotyping in hematopoietic cell transplantation. Findings and caveats of the study: Higher Inverse Simpson Index values in graft donor and pretransplant recipient predicted broader posttransplant TCR diversity.

Sequencing was performed with immunoSEQ multiplex PCR; in TCRdb, only in-frame clones are kept and a portion is missing. Among tens of thousands of clones listed, approximately 94% were seen once. The sequence was collected from a woman between 50 and 59 years old in good health. Some clones in this sample may be carry-over from other donors' samples. The material sequenced was peripheral blood mononuclear cells.

DNA for the CDR3: TGTGCCACCAGCAGAGTTTTCACCCAGAGCTCCTACAATGAGCAGTTCTTC. Amino acids: CATSRVFTQSSYNEQFF. The J gene is TRBJ2-1, the V gene TRBV15; D unresolved. From germline, CDR1 is LNHNV and CDR2 YYDKDF (reference sequence). The CDR3 spans 17 residues. The V and J ends lost 1 base and 0 bases respectively, with 13 bases between them.